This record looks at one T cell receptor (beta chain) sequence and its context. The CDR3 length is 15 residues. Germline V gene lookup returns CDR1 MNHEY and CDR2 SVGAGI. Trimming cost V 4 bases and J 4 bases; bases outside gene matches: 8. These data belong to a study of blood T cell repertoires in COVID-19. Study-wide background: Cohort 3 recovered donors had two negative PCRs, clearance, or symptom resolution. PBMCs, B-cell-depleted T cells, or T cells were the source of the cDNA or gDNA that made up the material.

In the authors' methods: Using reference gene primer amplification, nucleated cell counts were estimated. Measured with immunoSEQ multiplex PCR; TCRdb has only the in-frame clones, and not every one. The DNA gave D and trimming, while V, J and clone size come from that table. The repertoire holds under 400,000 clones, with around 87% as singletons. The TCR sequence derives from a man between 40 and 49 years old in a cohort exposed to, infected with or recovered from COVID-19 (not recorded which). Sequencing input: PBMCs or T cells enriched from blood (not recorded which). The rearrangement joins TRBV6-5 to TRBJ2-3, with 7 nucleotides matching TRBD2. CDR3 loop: CASSWGLKGADTQYF. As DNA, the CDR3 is TGTGCCAGCAGTTGGGGACTAAAAGGGGCAGATACGCAGTATTTT.